This TCR beta chain emerged from a study of human T cells and chemical hapten exposure. Study background: Donors were sensitized with 2% DPC on the upper inner arm.

The time point here: patch test 2, 6 weeks after DPC sensitization. The sample's treatment: therapeutic diphenylcyclopropenone sensitization with weekly scalp DPC. The sample holds many counts of this clonotype. Each cDNA molecule in the library carried unique molecular identifiers. Under the authors' procedure: Sequenced samples showed a median of roughly 99,000 TCRs each, with counts running from around 20,000 to 690,000. TCRdb called the RACE reads again in MiXCR, with one record for every CDR3 protein. V and J calls and clone size were set by TCRdb, not the authors. The data contain about 84,000 distinct CDR3 sequences, more than 9% of them singletons. The TCR was taken from a woman between 45 and 65 years old with alopecia areata. Some clones in this sample may be carry-over from other donors' samples. Sequencing used whole blood, obtained in connection with sensitization to the hapten diphenylcyclopropenone (DPC).

The CDR3 DNA reads as TGTGCCACCAGCAGAGCTAGTGGGGAAGAAGAGACCCAGTACTTC. Amino acid sequence: CATSRASGEEETQYF. The genes are TRBV15 and TRBJ2-5; D is ambiguous. The CDR3 has 15 residues. Deletions cut 1 base from V and 3 bases from J, with 12 bases between. The V gene's germline CDR1 is LNHNV and CDR2 YYDKDF (reference sequence).